The 8 T cell receptor beta chains below were found in one sample sequenced in a study of CD8 T cells in Susac syndrome. It was with random hexamers that 0.5 to 1 ug RNA was reverse transcribed. Each CDR3 protein gets one entry after TCRdb re-called the immunoSEQ multiplex PCR reads with MiXCR. The sample lists 75,000 to 80,000 distinct CDR3 sequences, roughly 94% occurring once. Sequencing was performed on CD8+ T cells from PBMCs. These receptors all come from a human donor with Susac syndrome.

V usage is TRBV30 and J usage is TRBJ1-5; tentatively, D is TRBD1 (5 bases). CDR1 and CDR2 from the germline V gene are GTSNPN and SVGIG (reference sequence). This CDR3 comprises 14 residues. V shed 4 bases and J shed 0 bases, with 10 bases lying between them. DNA of the CDR3: TGTGCCTGGACCCACAGGTATAGCAATCAGCCCCAGCATTTT. Its translation is CAWTHRYSNQPQHF.

V gene TRBV2 combines with J gene TRBJ2-1; D is unresolved. V was clipped by 6 bases and J by 5 bases, with 11 bases between them. The CDR3 contains 13 residues. Germline CDR1 is SNHLY and CDR2 is FYNNEI. The CDR3 loop reads CASRGRPNNEQFF. For the CDR3, the DNA is TGTGCCAGCAGGGGTCGGCCCAACAATGAGCAGTTCTTC.

The chain carries TRBV27 and TRBJ2-7, with a possible D match to TRBD2 (5 bases). Deletions cut 2 bases from V and 3 bases from J, with 17 bases between. This CDR3 contains 16 residues. Germline V gene lookup returns CDR1 MNHEY and CDR2 SMNVEV (reference sequence). CDR3: CASSLPSWSGFYEQYF. CDR3 nucleotides: TGTGCCAGCAGTTTACCCTCATGGTCGGGATTCTACGAGCAGTACTTC.

The CDR3 spells CASSRTGRDTEAFF. Written as DNA, the CDR3 is TGTGCCAGCAGCCGGACAGGGAGGGACACTGAAGCTTTCTTT. J is TRBJ1-1 and V is TRBV5-5; TRBD1 matches 8 bases. The CDR3 has 14 amino acids. Germline V gives CDR1 SGHKS, CDR2 YYEKEE (reference sequence). V trimming: 4 bases; J trimming: 3 bases; junction bases outside the gene matches: 5.

The chain has TRBV10-3 and TRBJ2-7; D unclear. This CDR3 region has 13 residues. V was pared by 3 bases and J by 1 base, with 7 bases between. Per the germline V gene, CDR1 is ENHRY and CDR2 is SYGVKD. The CDR3 here is CAISDGWSYEQYF. The CDR3 DNA sequence: TGTGCCATCAGTGATGGTTGGTCCTACGAGCAGTACTTC.

CDR3: CASQDWTRGNIQYF. The CDR3 region has the DNA TGCGCCAGCCAGGACTGGACCAGAGGAAACATTCAGTACTTC. The chain uses TRBV10-2 and TRBJ2-4; D is perhaps TRBD2 (5 bases). Trimming removed 8 bases from V and 6 bases from J, with 17 bases in between. The CDR3 sequence is 14 residues long. Germline values: CDR1 WSHSY, CDR2 SAAADI.

The chain carries TRBV11-2 and TRBJ2-1; TRBD2 matches 7 bases. V shed 5 bases and J 8 bases; nucleotides not matched to a gene: 15. Germline loops: CDR1 SGHAT, CDR2 FQNNGV. The CDR3 is made up of 16 amino acids. The CDR3 loop reads CASSASVGRGMDEQFF. The CDR3 bases are TGTGCCAGCAGCGCCTCGGTTGGGCGGGGGATGGATGAGCAGTTCTTC.

The chain employs TRBV7-8 and TRBJ2-1; TRBD1 aligns across 7 bases. Germline V gene sequence: CDR1 SGHVS, CDR2 FQNEAQ. This CDR3 is built from 16 residues. J lost 8 bases, V lost 7 bases, and 17 bases had no gene match. The CDR3 loop is CASTDLTGLTIDEQFF. The CDR3 DNA sequence: TGTGCCAGCACCGACCTGACAGGGTTGACGATCGATGAGCAGTTCTTC.